These 29 T cell receptor beta chains came from one sample sequenced in a study of control samples from healthy donors and cancer patients. Method: immunoSEQ multiplex PCR; TCRdb's copy keeps in-frame clones and lacks some. The table has 100,000 to 120,000 clones, 82% seen once; the top ten hold around 6.4%. The sample was blood. Source of these receptors: a man between 18 and 35 years old in good health.

V gene TRBV2 combines with J gene TRBJ2-7; D possibly corresponds to TRBD1 (7 bases). Germline V gene lookup returns CDR1 SNHLY and CDR2 FYNNEI. The CDR3 is 14 residues long. V lost 8 bases to trimming and J lost 3 bases, with 17 bases between them. The CDR3 reads CASSPRQGGYEQYV. CDR3 nucleotides: TGTGCCAGCTCCCCGCGCCAGGGGGGCTACGAGCAGTACGTC.

V usage is TRBV7-9 and J usage is TRBJ1-3; a possible D gene is TRBD1 (6 bases). Deletions cut 0 bases from V and 4 bases from J, with 7 bases between. Looked up from germline, CDR1 is SEHNR and CDR2 is FQNEAQ (reference sequence). This CDR3 comprises 14 residues. DNA of the CDR3: TGTGCCAGCAGCTTAGCACAGGGAGGAAACACCATATATTTT. Amino acid sequence: CASSLAQGGNTIYF.

This clone appeared once. The chain links TRBV3-1 (or the pseudogene TRBV3-2) to TRBJ2-1; TRBD2 matches 12 bases. This CDR3 has 18 residues. Germline V gives CDR1 LGHDT, CDR2 YNNKEL (reference sequence). J was trimmed by 9 bases and V by 1 base; bases with no gene match: 13. In DNA, the CDR3 is TGTGCCAGCAGCCAAGGGTTCCAGACTAGCGGGGGTTTCGGTGAGCAGTTCTTC. It specifies CASSQGFQTSGGFGEQFF.

The chain couples TRBV11-3 to TRBJ1-1, with D unclear. The CDR3 covers 13 residues. The V end lost 8 bases, the J end lost 1 base, and 11 bases lay between the germline ends. Germline V gene data show CDR1 as SGHNT and CDR2 as YENEEA. In DNA form, the CDR3 reads TGTGCCAGCTCCCAGGAGGGGAACACTGAAGCTTTCTTT. Encoded protein: CASSQEGNTEAFF.

This sequence joins TRBV6-5 and TRBJ2-5, with 8 bases fitting TRBD1. The V segment lost 7 bases and the J segment 5 bases; nucleotides outside the gene matches: 12. This CDR3 region has 15 residues. Germline V CDR1 and CDR2: MNHEY, SVGAGI. DNA for the CDR3: TGTGCCAGCACCTTACCTCCGACAGGGGTCGAGACCCAGTACTTC. Translated: CASTLPPTGVETQYF.

This chain connects TRBV5-1 to TRBJ1-1; 8 nucleotides line up with TRBD1. The CDR3 is 16 residues long. Germline V gives CDR1 SGHRS, CDR2 YFSETQ. With 1 base clipped from V and 0 bases from J, the junction kept 5 bases outside the gene matches. The CDR3 here is CASSLSRTGLNTEAFF. In nucleotides, the CDR3 is TGCGCCAGCAGCTTGTCCAGGACAGGGCTGAACACTGAAGCTTTCTTT.

The rearrangement links TRBV6-5 to TRBJ2-2; no reliable D call. Germline lookup yields CDR1 MNHEY and CDR2 SVGAGI. The V gene lost 4 bases and the J gene lost 4 bases, with 4 bases spanning the gap. The CDR3 totals 12 residues. The CDR3 DNA reads as TGTGCCAGCAGTTCGAGCACCGGGGAGCTGTTTTTT. Its protein is CASSSSTGELFF.

On this clone: Different DNA sequences within this sample yield the same CDR3. The genes are TRBV10-3 and TRBJ1-6, with D perhaps matching TRBD1 (6 bases). In germline, CDR1 is ENHRY, CDR2 SYGVKD. This CDR3 is 14 amino acids long. Trimming took 4 bases from V and 8 from J, leaving 12 bases between them. The CDR3 DNA reads TGTGCCATCAGTGTTCGTGAGGGGGATTCACCCCTCCACTTT. This sequence encodes CAISVREGDSPLHF.

This clone was seen just once. J is TRBJ2-3 and V is TRBV9, with 8 positions matching TRBD1. The V gene end was trimmed by 0 bases and the J gene end by 0 bases; junction bases not matched to a gene: 3. The CDR3 has 16 residues. CDR1 is SGDLS, CDR2 YYNGEE, per germline. CDR3 sequence reads: CASSVGTGSSTDTQYF. CDR3 nucleotides: TGTGCCAGCAGCGTAGGGACAGGGAGTAGCACAGATACGCAGTATTTT. Based on the CDR3 plus reference TRBV9 and TRBJ2-3, the full variable domain is DSGVTQTPKHLITATGQRVTLRCSPRSGDLSVYWYQQSLDQGLQFLIQYYNGEERAKGNILERFSAQQFPDLHSELNLSSLELGDSALYFCASSVGTGSSTDTQYFGPGTRLTVL.

DNA for the CDR3: TGTGCCACCAGTTGCGCAGGGCCTCAGGAGACCCAGTACTTC. Protein sequence: CATSCAGPQETQYF. The chain is built from TRBV24-1 and TRBJ2-5, with D possibly being TRBD1 (5 bases). Germline loops: CDR1 KGHDR, CDR2 SFDVKD. Trimming took 6 bases from V and 5 from J, leaving 15 bases between them. CDR3 size: 14 residues.

The gene calls are TRBV30 and TRBJ1-1; tentative D call: TRBD1 (5 bases). The CDR3 spans 13 residues. V was pared by 2 bases and J by 3 bases, with 10 bases between. CDR1 and CDR2 (germline): GTSNPN, SVGIG (reference sequence). The CDR3 region is CAWSFDSYTEAFF. For the CDR3, the DNA is TGTGCCTGGAGTTTTGACAGCTACACTGAAGCTTTCTTT. Full variable domain (outside the CDR3, taken from reference TRBV30 and TRBJ1-1): SQTIHQWPATLVQPVGSPLSLECTVEGTSNPNLYWYRQAAGRGLQLLFYSVGIGQISSEVPQNLSASRPQDRQFILSSKKLLLSDSGFYLCAWSFDSYTEAFFGQGTRLTVV.

Only one count was recorded for this clone. The chain joins TRBV5-1 to TRBJ1-4; D remains ambiguous. Germline V gives CDR1 SGHRS, CDR2 YFSETQ. Trimming left V 4 bases short and J 5 bases short, with 9 bases between. The CDR3 covers 13 residues. CDR3 nucleotides: TGCGCCAGCAGCCTCGGCCCAAATGAAAAACTGTTTTTT. It translates to CASSLGPNEKLFF.

The chain links TRBV6-2 or TRBV6-3 to TRBJ2-5; D unresolved. V dropped 2 bases and J dropped 2 bases, with 6 bases sitting between them. Germline V gives CDR1 MNHEY, CDR2 SVGEGT. This CDR3 comprises 13 residues. The CDR3 nucleotides are TGTGCCAGCAGTTACAGATTACAAGAGACCCAGTACTTC. It is translated as CASSYRLQETQYF.

The CDR3 DNA reads TGTGCCAGCAGCTTACCAACGGGATCGGACCGGAATGAGCAGTTCTTC. Encoded protein: CASSLPTGSDRNEQFF. The chain is built from TRBV7-2 and TRBJ2-1; D may be TRBD2 (5 bases). Germline V gene lookup returns CDR1 SGHTA and CDR2 FQGNSA. The V gene lost 2 bases and the J gene lost 7 bases, with 18 bases spanning the gap. This CDR3 is built from 16 residues. Drawing the rest from reference TRBV7-2 and TRBJ2-1, the complete variable domain is GAGVSQSPSNKVTEKGKDVELRCDPISGHTALYWYRQSLGQGLEFLIYFQGNSAPDKSGLPSDRFSAERTGGSVSTLTIQRTQQEDSAVYLCASSLPTGSDRNEQFFGPGTRLTVL.

This rearrangement joins TRBV6-5 to TRBJ2-5, with TRBD1 matching 10 bases. The CDR3 runs to 15 residues. Trimming at V came to 4 bases and at J to 9 bases, leaving 11 bases not matched to a gene. The V gene's germline CDR1 is MNHEY and CDR2 SVGAGI. The CDR3 nucleotides are TGTGCCAGCAGTTCCCTGACAGGGGGCGAAATGGCCCAGTACTTC. It specifies CASSSLTGGEMAQYF.

CDR3 region: CASTLTTANEQFF. The DNA for the CDR3 is TGTGCCAGCACCCTGACGACGGCAAATGAGCAGTTCTTC. The V gene is TRBV5-6, the J gene TRBJ2-1; no reliable D call. The germline V gene has CDR1 SGHDT and CDR2 YYEEEE. There are 13 residues in the CDR3. Trimming left V 6 bases short and J 7 bases short, with 14 bases between.

This clone has only one observation. This chain joins TRBV29-1 and TRBJ1-1, with D perhaps matching TRBD1 (6 bases). Germline CDR1 and CDR2: SQVTM and ANQGSEA. Trimming left V 1 base short and J 1 base short, with 10 bases between. There are 14 residues in the CDR3. CDR3 bases: TGCAGCGTTGAAGCGGGGGCCAGGAACACTGAAGCTTTCTTT. As protein: CSVEAGARNTEAFF. Supplemented by reference TRBV29-1 and TRBJ1-1, the full variable domain reads SAVISQKPSRDICQRGTSLTIQCQVDSQVTMMFWYRQQPGQSLTLIATANQGSEATYESGFVIDKFPISRPNLTFSTLTVSNMSPEDSSIYLCSVEAGARNTEAFFGQGTRLTVV.

This chain uses TRBV9 with TRBJ2-1, with TRBD2 identical over 9 bases. CDR3 length: 15 residues. CDR1 is SGDLS, CDR2 YYNGEE, per germline. V lost 1 base to trimming and J lost 6 bases; unmatched junction nucleotides: 5. This chain's CDR3 is CASSVYGLAINEQFF. In DNA, the CDR3 is TGTGCCAGCAGCGTATATGGACTAGCGATCAATGAGCAGTTCTTC. Variable domain in full (rest from reference TRBV9 and TRBJ2-1): DSGVTQTPKHLITATGQRVTLRCSPRSGDLSVYWYQQSLDQGLQFLIQYYNGEERAKGNILERFSAQQFPDLHSELNLSSLELGDSALYFCASSVYGLAINEQFFGPGTRLTVL.

This clone has a handful of counts. The genes are TRBV19 and TRBJ1-1, with 8 bases that match TRBD1. The trim removed 6 bases at V and 0 bases at J, leaving 3 bases unmatched. This CDR3 spans 14 amino acids. The germline gives CDR1 LNHDA, CDR2 SQIVND (reference sequence). The CDR3 region has the DNA TGTGCCAGTAGACAGGGGGATATGAACACTGAAGCTTTCTTT. Translated, it gives CASRQGDMNTEAFF.

The rearrangement links TRBV2 to TRBJ2-5, with D unresolved. CDR1 and CDR2 (germline): SNHLY, FYNNEI. This CDR3 region has 14 residues. Trimming removed 4 bases from V and 3 bases from J, with 12 bases in between. CDR3 region: CASSVSVGKETQYF. The CDR3 DNA sequence: TGTGCCAGCAGTGTCTCCGTAGGGAAAGAGACCCAGTACTTC.

This sequence joins TRBV19 and TRBJ2-1; no definite D call. The CDR3 is 12 amino acids. Deletions cut 3 bases from V and 6 bases from J, with 6 bases between. Germline V gene data show CDR1 as LNHDA and CDR2 as SQIVND (reference sequence). In DNA, the CDR3 is TGTGCCAGTAGTATTGCCCCCAATGAGCAGTTCTTC. Encoded protein: CASSIAPNEQFF.

The rearrangement uses TRBV27 and TRBJ1-2; no firm D call. Germline lookup yields CDR1 MNHEY and CDR2 SMNVEV (reference sequence). V was shortened by 8 bases and J by 6 bases, with 16 bases between the two germline ends. CDR3 length: 13 residues. The CDR3 bases are TGTGCCAGCTCTCCTCTTCATTACGATGGCTACACCTTC. Its protein product is CASSPLHYDGYTF.

The genes are TRBV28 and TRBJ1-2; D remains unclear. The CDR3 contains 16 residues. Germline V gene sequence: CDR1 MDHEN, CDR2 SYDVKM. The ends were cut back, 6 bases at V and 3 bases at J, with 20 bases in the middle. CDR3 DNA: TGTGCCAGCAGCCCGTGGAGGCTATCGACCTACTATGGCTACACCTTC. Translating it yields CASSPWRLSTYYGYTF.

The chain employs TRBV2 and TRBJ2-2, with a weak D call TRBD1 (6 bases). The CDR3 extends over 14 amino acids. Germline V gene sequence: CDR1 SNHLY, CDR2 FYNNEI. V was cut by 8 bases and J by 2 bases, with 12 bases left in between. CDR3 coding DNA: TGTGCCAGCCGAGACAGGAAAAACACCGGGGAGCTGTTTTTT. Protein product: CASRDRKNTGELFF.

The gene calls are TRBV19 and TRBJ2-1; D uncertain. V gave up 3 bases and J gave up 2 bases, with 5 bases separating them. This CDR3 spans 13 amino acids. Germline V lookup: CDR1 LNHDA, CDR2 SQIVND (reference sequence). The CDR3 bases are TGTGCCAGTAGTATGAATACCTACAATGAGCAGTTCTTC. This sequence encodes CASSMNTYNEQFF.

This clone has only one observation. This chain connects TRBV18 to TRBJ2-7; possibly TRBD1 or TRBD2 for D (5 bases each). This CDR3 spans 15 amino acids. The V end lost 2 bases, the J end lost 5 bases, and 16 bases lay between the germline ends. Germline V lookup: CDR1 KGHSH, CDR2 LQKENI. Here the CDR3 DNA reads TGTGCCAGCTCACCATTGGGCCGAGGGGCGGACGAGCAGTACTTC. This gives the protein CASSPLGRGADEQYF.

The gene calls are TRBV19 and TRBJ1-2, with 10 bases identical to TRBD1. Looked up from germline, CDR1 is LNHDA and CDR2 is SQIVND (reference sequence). V shed 8 bases, J shed 4 bases, and the junction held 4 bases outside the gene matches. This CDR3 region has 13 residues. The CDR3 DNA reads TGTGCCAGTGCGGACAGGGGGGCCTATGGCTACACCTTC. Protein sequence: CASADRGAYGYTF.

The rearrangement links TRBV9 to TRBJ1-6, with 9 bases matching TRBD1. CDR3 length: 15 amino acids. The germline CDR1 and CDR2 sequences are SGDLS and YYNGEE. Trimming took 1 base from V and 7 from J; bases not matched to a gene: 3. The DNA of the CDR3 is TGTGCCAGCAGCGTAACAGGGGGCTCAAATTCACCCCTCCACTTT. Residues: CASSVTGGSNSPLHF.

This clone was detected once. This sequence joins TRBV3-1 (or the pseudogene TRBV3-2) and TRBJ2-2; D is perhaps TRBD1 or TRBD2 (5 bases each). The CDR3 has 14 residues. V lost 8 bases, J lost 4 bases, and 14 bases lay in between. Per the germline V gene, CDR1 is LGHDT and CDR2 is YNNKEL (reference sequence). CDR3 nucleotide sequence: TGTGCCAGCGCCCGCCAGGGAGCCACCGGGGAGCTGTTTTTT. Translated, it gives CASARQGATGELFF.